This TCR beta chain was sequenced during a study of early T cells in non-severe SARS-CoV-2 infection. As for the study in general: Bulk RNA taken from unsorted whole blood was sequenced, leaving chains unpaired.

About this clonotype: Antigen unknown.

Germline CDR1 reads MRHNA; CDR2 reads SNTAGT. This CDR3 contains 13 residues. V lost 4 bases and J lost 9, with 10 bases in between. Findings and limits, study-wide: The VDJdb matching leaned toward anti-spike CD8 responses and overlooked private and CD4 specificities.

In the library, individual cDNA molecules carried attached unique molecular identifiers. TCRdb reprocessed the 5' RACE reads via MiXCR and lists one record per CDR3 protein. The table records tens of thousands of distinct CDR3 sequences, roughly 10% of them present only once. Material: whole blood. This rearrangement joins TRBV6-4 to TRBJ1-6; D unclear. The TCR comes from an adult who was a healthcare worker with PCR-confirmed SARS-CoV-2 infection or an uninfected control (not recorded which). In DNA form, the CDR3 reads TGTGCCAGCAGTGTAAACCCCTCTTCACCCCTCCACTTT. It specifies CASSVNPSSPLHF.